These 11 T cell receptor beta chains were all obtained from the same sample, sequenced in a study of shared clonotypes between healthy human individuals. CD45RO-negative, CCR7-positively selected cells formed the naive CD8 fraction, excluding terminally differentiated effector memory CD45RA+ cells. Method: immunoSEQ multiplex PCR; TCRdb's copy keeps in-frame clones and lacks some. In the table there are some 2,100,000 clones, 85% to 95% of which are singletons. The sample comprised naive CD8+ T cells from PBMCs. These receptors all stem from a man aged 18 to 30 in good health. Some clones in this sample may be carry-over from other donors' samples.

The J gene is TRBJ1-1, the V gene TRBV6-6; D is unclear. Germline V gene lookup returns CDR1 MNHNY and CDR2 SVGAGI (reference sequence). This CDR3 spans 12 amino acids. Trimming shortened V by 7 bases and J by 1 base, and 7 bases separated the two germline ends. CDR3 sequence reads: CASTPWNTEAFF. The CDR3 region has the DNA TGTGCCAGCACCCCTTGGAACACTGAAGCTTTCTTT.

The chain employs TRBV19 and TRBJ1-1, with TRBD1 matching 8 bases. V shed 5 bases and J 6 bases; nucleotides not matched to a gene: 11. The CDR3 contains 15 residues. Germline CDR1 and CDR2: LNHDA and SQIVND (reference sequence). The CDR3: CASSPTQGAEAEAFF. The CDR3 DNA follows: TGTGCCAGTAGTCCCACTCAGGGGGCGGAGGCTGAAGCTTTCTTT.

The chain links TRBV2 to TRBJ2-1; unclear D gene. The V end was cut by 4 bases, the J end by 0 bases, with 13 bases between. CDR1 SNHLY and CDR2 FYNNEI come from the germline V gene. The CDR3 extends over 16 amino acids. The CDR3 nucleotides are TGTGCCAGCAGTGGAACAGTTACCAGCTCCTACAATGAGCAGTTCTTC. Its protein product is CASSGTVTSSYNEQFF.

This chain links TRBV7-8 with TRBJ1-1; D not certain. V was clipped by 1 base and J by 0 bases, with 6 bases between them. There are 14 residues in the CDR3. Looked up from germline, CDR1 is SGHVS and CDR2 is FQNEAQ. Written as DNA, the CDR3 is TGTGCCAGCAGCTTAGATTTTTTGAACACTGAAGCTTTCTTT. As protein: CASSLDFLNTEAFF.

The CDR3 region is CASSLAGGMDEQFF. The CDR3 region has the DNA TGTGCCAGCAGTTTAGCGGGAGGGATGGATGAGCAGTTCTTC. The chain is built from TRBV28 and TRBJ2-1; 9 bases agree with TRBD2. Germline loops: CDR1 MDHEN, CDR2 SYDVKM. The ends lost 2 bases at V and 8 bases at J; junction bases unmatched: 4. CDR3 size: 14 residues.

V and J are TRBV19 and TRBJ1-5; no clear D gene. V dropped 4 bases and J dropped 1 base, with 5 bases sitting between them. There are 13 residues in the CDR3. Germline V gene data show CDR1 as LNHDA and CDR2 as SQIVND (reference sequence). The CDR3 region has the DNA TGTGCCAGTAGTAGGAGAAGCAATCAGCCCCAGCATTTT. This sequence encodes CASSRRSNQPQHF.

As concerns this clone: The sample has other DNA sequences that encode this CDR3 too. CDR3 in DNA: TGCAGCGTTGAAGAGCGGGACTCCTACGAGCAGTACTTC. Residues: CSVEERDSYEQYF. V gene TRBV29-1 combines with J gene TRBJ2-7, with a weak D call TRBD2 (6 bases). Trimming stripped 0 bases from V and 0 bases from J, with 6 bases between. CDR3 size: 13 residues. Looked up from germline, CDR1 is SQVTM and CDR2 is ANQGSEA.

The rearrangement uses TRBV28 and TRBJ1-1; tentatively, D is TRBD1 (6 bases). This CDR3 spans 13 amino acids. Germline assignment: CDR1 MDHEN and CDR2 SYDVKM. V lost 6 bases and J lost 6, with 14 bases in between. CDR3 amino acids: CASRPWGGPEAFF. CDR3 in DNA: TGTGCCAGCAGACCCTGGGGGGGCCCTGAAGCTTTCTTT.

This clone has just a few counts. V gene TRBV9 combines with J gene TRBJ2-3; D is undetermined. The CDR3 is 14 amino acids. Germline V CDR1 and CDR2: SGDLS, YYNGEE. Trimming stripped 3 bases from V and 6 bases from J, with 14 bases between. The CDR3 region is CASSELSELDTQYF. CDR3 DNA: TGTGCCAGCAGCGAATTGAGTGAGTTGGATACGCAGTATTTT.

The rearrangement joins TRBV30 to TRBJ2-2, with 7 bases fitting TRBD1. CDR1 GTSNPN and CDR2 SVGIG come from the germline V gene (reference sequence). This CDR3 is built from 15 residues. J gave up 3 bases and V 5 bases, and 9 bases lay outside the gene matches. CDR3 nucleotide sequence: TGTGCCTGGGGCCCATGGGGACAGTACACCGGGGAGCTGTTTTTT. It translates to CAWGPWGQYTGELFF. Drawing the rest from reference TRBV30 and TRBJ2-2, the complete variable domain is SQTIHQWPATLVQPVGSPLSLECTVEGTSNPNLYWYRQAAGRGLQLLFYSVGIGQISSEVPQNLSASRPQDRQFILSSKKLLLSDSGFYLCAWGPWGQYTGELFFGEGSRLTVL.

This clone turned up a few times. The V call is TRBV11-2, the J call TRBJ1-1, with unresolved D. From germline, CDR1 is SGHAT and CDR2 FQNNGV. Trimming left V 4 bases short and J 6 bases short, with 15 bases between. The CDR3 is 14 amino acids. The CDR3 here is CASSYGPRDPEAFF. The CDR3 DNA reads TGTGCCAGCAGCTACGGGCCCCGGGATCCTGAAGCTTTCTTT.